This T cell receptor (beta chain) was documented in a study of shared clonotypes between healthy human individuals. Findings and limits, study-wide: Specimens sampled were limited to blood, with tissue repertoires likely differing. Incomplete sequencing of sorted subsets was indicated by rarefaction despite large depth. Memory subsets had estimated richness that was generally smaller than that of naive subsets. Clonotypes shared by all four sorted-subset donors had higher generation probabilities than non-shared clonotypes.

Naive CD8 cells lacked CD45RO, underwent positive selection for CCR7 and left out terminally differentiated effector memory CD45RA+ cells. Notes on this clone: What it recognizes is unknown.

TCRdb keeps only in-frame clones here, not all; method: immunoSEQ multiplex PCR. The profile shows about 1,900,000 clones, 85% to 95% of them singletons. Specimen: naive CD8+ T cells sorted from blood. This receptor was identified in a young man in good health.

The CDR3 region has the DNA TGTGCCAGCAGCTCTAGCGGGGACCCCCACGAGCAGTACTTC. As protein: CASSSSGDPHEQYF. The V and J genes are TRBV9 and TRBJ2-7; 9 positions agree with TRBD2. Germline-derived CDR1 and CDR2 are SGDLS and YYNGEE. The CDR3 loop spans 14 amino acids. V was pared by 4 bases and J by 5 bases, with 7 bases of the junction left unmatched.